This T cell receptor beta chain originates from a study of regulatory T cells in long-lasting Graves disease (dated by TCRdb to about 2021). About the full investigation: Patients with newly diagnosed Graves' disease had been on antithyroid drugs for under 3 months. Persistent Graves' disease patients were compared with newly diagnosed Graves' disease patients by peripheral blood TCR sequencing and RNA sequencing. The study was registered as a clinical trial and conducted in China. A total of roughly 33 samples were covered by TCR sequencing, comprising some 13 persistent and 20 newly diagnosed Graves' disease patients.

The time point label on this specimen signifies: newly diagnosed GD, antithyroid drugs for less than 3 months. RNA was extracted from PBMCs in TRIzol for both TCR sequencing and RNA sequencing. The diagnosis of Graves' disease was made according to American Thyroid Association guidelines. The patients came from an endocrinology department in Xi'an, China. Each patient gave approximately 8.8 milliliters of peripheral blood, collected in an EDTA anticoagulant tube. Ficoll Paque Plus density gradient separation was used to isolate PBMCs, and no further T cell sorting was performed. An Agilent 2100 Bioanalyzer and agarose gel were used to check RNA quality, while a NanoDrop 2000 measured RNA concentration. Summary of the overall study and its limitations: The study examined only peripheral blood because the primary lesion, thyroid tissue, could not be accessed. Sequencing and analysis were limited to the TCR beta chain. More public clonotypes were shared among persistent patients (roughly 2,700) than among newly diagnosed patients (roughly 1,000). Preferential use of TRBV28, TRBJ1-2 and TRBJ2-5 was observed in persistent disease, whereas TRBV20-1 and TRBJ2-1 were favored in newly diagnosed disease. Lower TCR Shannon entropy and fewer highly expanded clones were observed in persistent Graves' disease patients than in newly diagnosed patients, which suggested clonal expansion. As a limitation, the authors acknowledged that the small sample size may reduce accuracy.

From the germline V gene, CDR1 is SGDLS and CDR2 is YYNGEE. Trimming takes 4 bases off V and 4 bases off J; junction bases not matched to a gene: 12. Measured from the cysteine to the phenylalanine, the CDR3 is 17 residues long. Only CDR3 DNA remains: 51 bases, in frame from the first base. Many counts were recorded for this clonotype. What this receptor recognizes is not known. Within one base of it there is no much larger clone, and no base qualities were kept. The library was produced with multiplex PCR. Sequenced using an Illumina HiSeq 4000. TCR beta libraries were built with iRepertoire HTBI primers and Arm-PCR amplification of CDR3 regions. PCR products were gel purified before sequencing. The paper's processing steps were these. Across samples, 60 to 75 TRBV and 15 or so TRBJ segments were identified and used for gene usage analysis of CDR3 amino acid clonotypes. COPE and FqMerger were used to merge filtered high-quality paired reads into contigs. BLAST was used to align contigs to the IMGT TRBV, TRBD and TRBJ reference genes, and CDR3 was defined following IMGT. Clonotypes above 0.1% frequency were classified as highly expanded clones. Repertoire diversity was measured by Shannon entropy, and V-J evenness by the Gini coefficient. A clonotype was considered public if more than one individual shared it. TCRdb itself trimmed the public reads at Q25 with fastp, ran MiXCR and retained productive beta chains. All rows with the same CDR3 protein become a single entry with the most common DNA and genes. For this entry, the V and J calls and clone size follow TCRdb and not the study's own pipeline. Counted in this sample were hundreds of thousands of distinct CDR3 sequences; over 15% of them appeared once. Clones ranked in the top ten supply 25% to 30% of the sample.

Separately, the same data were catalogued under a study of T cells in Graves' hyperthyroidism and ophthalmopathy. According to the second study: A patient counted as having stable Graves' hyperthyroidism if no progression to ophthalmopathy occurred over 18 months of follow-up. Hyperthyroidism patients were newly diagnosed, with disease duration under 2 months, and aged 18 to 65 years. The study excluded patients with uncontrolled infections, other autoimmune diseases, pregnancy or lactation. Diagnoses were established on the basis of clinical symptoms, serum thyroxine and TRAb, thyroid ultrasound, and orbital computed tomography. For the first round of RT-PCR on the TCR CDR3, the HTBI primer set was used together with the Qiagen OneStep RT-PCR kit. Most expanded thyroid clonotypes (frequency above 0.001) were also found in blood, which suggests that blood repertoires may mirror thyroid immune responses. Ophthalmopathy was separated from stable hyperthyroidism by a 13 V-J signature model, with 85% to 90% sensitivity and about 84% specificity obtained in cross-validation and 80%/75% obtained in testing. In validation, the model predicted progression to ophthalmopathy a median of around 6.5 months before onset, with over 60% sensitivity and nearly 75% specificity. To identify TCR V-J signatures that set the groups apart, the researchers used a discovery cohort of 100 patients, made up of 43 with Graves' ophthalmopathy and some 55 with stable Graves' hyperthyroidism. Prospective prediction of ophthalmopathy was tested in an independent validation cohort of some 20 hyperthyroidism patients and 17 patients who later progressed to ophthalmopathy. The approximately 100 discovery patients were randomly divided into training and test sets at a 7:3 ratio. In addition, the study compared T-cell repertoires in thyroid tissue and in blood from roughly six Graves' hyperthyroidism patients. Once sampling was done, hyperthyroidism patients were given methimazole at a starting dose of 30 mg daily, whereas ophthalmopathy patients were given high-dose intravenous methylprednisolone. The libraries were constructed in a second round of multiplex PCR and then size-selected and purified. Paired-end sequencing of the libraries was performed with 100 bp reads on an Illumina HiSeq2000. SOAPnuke was used to process the raw data, throwing out any read that contained adapters or uncalled bases, had a mean Phred below 15, or lacked an exact constant-primer or identifier match. High-quality paired reads were merged using COPE v1.2.5, and each unique nucleotide sequence was defined as a clonotype. MiTCR v1.1 was used to align clonotypes to the IMGT TRBV, TRBD and TRBJ reference segments. Only V-J combinations with frequency above 0.0001, covering 99.2% of repertoires, were analysed. The TCS score was defined as the ratio of F50 (clonal expansion) to E x V (chaos), calculated using BLOSUM62-based TCRdist between CDR3 peptides within each V-J. Welch's t-statistics and random forest reduced fewer than 550 V-J features to roughly 13, which were used in a naive Bayes classifier (R e1071). Sample size was not statistically predetermined, and investigators were not blinded to group allocation. The paper reports TCR Vbeta CDR3 sequencing of fewer than 150 peripheral blood samples: around 45 ophthalmopathy, some 80 hyperthyroidism and around 17 progressor patients.

This specimen was peripheral blood mononuclear cells (PBMCs), taken at new diagnosis, from a patient treated with antithyroid drugs. This TCR was recovered from a man in his forties or fifties with Graves disease. Donor details come from another sample of the same person, matched by shared clones. The sequence joins TRBV9 to TRBJ1-5; 9 bases in the junction line up with TRBD1. The CDR3 protein sequence reads: CASSTGSAGQGNQPQHF. The DNA sequence is as follows: TGTGCCAGCAGCACCGGATCCGCGGGACAGGGAAATCAGCCCCAGCATTTT.